These T cell receptor beta chains were read from a single sample in a study of blood T cells in healthy people across ages. TCRdb recomputed calls from the 5' RACE reads with MiXCR, one row per CDR3 protein. This sample has about 780,000 distinct CDR3 sequences, with 20% to 30% found just once. A further study also used this sample, focusing on T cells of mothers and their children.

Sequenced sample: blood. These receptors came from a boy aged 5-17 years in good health. The CDR3 runs from the conserved cysteine through the conserved F or W. Each record gives: J gene, clone size, D gene, V gene, CDR3 protein, CDR3 DNA. A D gene is named only where the DNA matches it firmly. Part of the rows lack a size; the others show once, few, many or a class for expanded clones.

J: TRBJ1-1
size: NA
D: NA
V: TRBV6-5
CDR3: CASSFHGSEAFF
DNA: TGTGCCAGCAGTTTTCATGGTTCTGAAGCTTTCTTT

J: TRBJ1-1
size: NA
D: NA
V: TRBV12-3/TRBV12-4
CDR3: CVSSLKKGRTEAFF
DNA: TGTGTCAGCAGTTTGAAAAAAGGGAGGACTGAAGCTTTCTTT

J: TRBJ2-7
size: NA
D: NA
V: TRBV20-1
CDR3: CSATVLLARYEQYF
DNA: TGCAGTGCAACGGTGTTGTTAGCTAGGTACGAGCAGTACTTC

J: TRBJ1-3
size: NA
D: NA
V: TRBV6-5
CDR3: CASFRDFSGNTIYF
DNA: TGTGCCAGTTTCAGGGATTTCAGTGGAAACACCATATATTTT

J: TRBJ1-5
size: NA
D: TRBD1
V: TRBV19
CDR3: CASSRRTGGNQPQHF
DNA: TGTGCCAGTAGTCGTCGGACAGGGGGGAATCAGCCCCAGCATTTT

J: TRBJ1-1
size: NA
D: NA
V: TRBV20-1
CDR3: CSAREKGGNAEAFF
DNA: TGCAGTGCTAGAGAAAAAGGGGGGAACGCTGAAGCTTTCTTT

J: TRBJ2-3
size: NA
D: NA
V: TRBV5-4
CDR3: CASSLAEGGPGTDTRYF
DNA: TGTGCCAGCAGCTTGGCCGAGGGGGGGCCGGGCACAGATACGCGGTATTTT

J: TRBJ1-2
size: NA
D: NA
V: TRBV3-1
CDR3: CASSRETRNGYTF
DNA: TGTGCCAGCAGCCGGGAGACACGGAATGGCTACACCTTC

J: TRBJ2-7
size: NA
D: TRBD1
V: TRBV28
CDR3: CASSRHGTGYNEQYF
DNA: TGTGCCAGCAGTCGACACGGGACAGGGTACAACGAGCAGTACTTC

J: TRBJ1-2
size: few
D: NA
V: TRBV27
CDR3: CASSWTAVNYGYTF
DNA: TGTGCCAGCAGCTGGACAGCCGTAAACTATGGCTACACCTTC

J: TRBJ2-1
size: NA
D: NA
V: TRBV13
CDR3: CATSPGARMNEQFF
DNA: TGTGCCACCAGCCCGGGGGCAAGGATGAATGAGCAGTTCTTC

J: TRBJ2-5
size: NA
D: NA
V: TRBV5-1
CDR3: CASSFQPGGASETQYF
DNA: TGCGCCAGCAGCTTCCAGCCTGGGGGGGCATCCGAGACCCAGTACTTC

J: TRBJ2-4
size: NA
D: NA
V: TRBV29-1
CDR3: CSVVQGPDIQYF
DNA: TGCAGCGTTGTGCAGGGTCCCGACATTCAGTACTTC

J: TRBJ1-2
size: many
D: TRBD1
V: TRBV7-9
CDR3: CASSQRQGSYGYTF
DNA: TGTGCCAGCAGCCAAAGACAGGGATCCTATGGCTACACCTTC

J: TRBJ1-1
size: few
D: TRBD1
V: TRBV5-1
CDR3: CASGHRDSEAFF
DNA: TGCGCCAGCGGCCACCGGGACAGTGAAGCTTTCTTT

J: TRBJ2-3
size: NA
D: TRBD2
V: TRBV29-1
CDR3: CSVEKTSGEVDTQYF
DNA: TGCAGCGTGGAGAAGACTAGCGGGGAGGTAGATACGCAGTATTTT

J: TRBJ2-3
size: few
D: NA
V: TRBV9
CDR3: CASSVEGAGGHTGTQYF
DNA: TGTGCCAGCAGCGTAGAGGGGGCGGGGGGTCACACAGGTACGCAGTATTTT

J: TRBJ2-2
size: once
D: NA
V: TRBV21-1
CDR3: CAVDRGRRTGELFF
DNA: TGTGCCGTAGACAGGGGGCGAAGAACCGGGGAGCTGTTTTTT

J: TRBJ2-5
size: few
D: TRBD2
V: TRBV6-1
CDR3: CASSRKSGGTGETQYF
DNA: TGTGCCAGCAGTCGAAAGAGCGGGGGAACGGGAGAGACCCAGTACTTC

J: TRBJ2-5
size: few
D: NA
V: TRBV7-8
CDR3: CASSQMQGGETQYF
DNA: TGTGCCAGCAGCCAAATGCAGGGCGGAGAGACCCAGTACTTC

J: TRBJ1-2
size: NA
D: NA
V: TRBV30
CDR3: CAYPRGNYGYTF
DNA: TGTGCCTATCCGCGGGGGAACTATGGCTACACCTTC

J: TRBJ2-3
size: NA
D: TRBD2
V: TRBV4-3
CDR3: CASSQDFYEGGTSGGLDTQYF
DNA: TGCGCCAGCAGCCAAGATTTTTACGAGGGGGGGACTAGCGGAGGTTTGGATACGCAGTATTTT

J: TRBJ1-3
size: NA
D: NA
V: TRBV4-1
CDR3: CASSQEPRQIFDSGNTIYF
DNA: TGCGCCAGCAGCCAAGAGCCTAGACAGATTTTCGACTCTGGAAACACCATATATTTT

J: TRBJ2-3
size: few
D: NA
V: TRBV5-1
CDR3: CASSGTSTDTQYF
DNA: TGCGCCAGCAGCGGGACTAGCACAGATACGCAGTATTTT

J: TRBJ1-5
size: NA
D: NA
V: TRBV5-5
CDR3: CASAGGGSSNQPQHF
DNA: TGTGCCAGCGCCGGAGGGGGGAGTAGCAATCAGCCCCAGCATTTT

J: TRBJ2-5
size: NA
D: TRBD2
V: TRBV2
CDR3: CASSSYGLEQETQYF
DNA: TGTGCCAGCAGTTCTTATGGACTAGAACAAGAGACCCAGTACTTC

J: TRBJ2-4
size: NA
D: NA
V: TRBV27
CDR3: CASSLDQAAKNIQYF
DNA: TGTGCCAGCAGTTTAGACCAGGCAGCCAAAAACATTCAGTACTTC

J: TRBJ2-7
size: NA
D: NA
V: TRBV13
CDR3: CASSLAEQYF
DNA: TGTGCCAGCAGCTTAGCCGAGCAGTACTTC

J: TRBJ1-2
size: few
D: TRBD1
V: TRBV10-3
CDR3: CALRGDRVNYGYTF
DNA: TGTGCCTTGCGCGGGGACAGGGTTAACTATGGCTACACCTTC

J: TRBJ2-2
size: NA
D: TRBD2
V: TRBV5-1
CDR3: CASTPSGGGIGELFF
DNA: TGCGCCAGCACACCTTCAGGCGGGGGGATCGGGGAGCTGTTTTTT

J: TRBJ2-5
size: few
D: TRBD2
V: TRBV29-1
CDR3: CSVDASGGAWETQYF
DNA: TGCAGCGTTGATGCCAGCGGGGGGGCCTGGGAGACCCAGTACTTC

J: TRBJ2-5
size: NA
D: NA
V: TRBV12-3/TRBV12-4
CDR3: CASSFGGFQETQYF
DNA: TGTGCCAGCAGTTTTGGTGGGTTCCAAGAGACCCAGTACTTC